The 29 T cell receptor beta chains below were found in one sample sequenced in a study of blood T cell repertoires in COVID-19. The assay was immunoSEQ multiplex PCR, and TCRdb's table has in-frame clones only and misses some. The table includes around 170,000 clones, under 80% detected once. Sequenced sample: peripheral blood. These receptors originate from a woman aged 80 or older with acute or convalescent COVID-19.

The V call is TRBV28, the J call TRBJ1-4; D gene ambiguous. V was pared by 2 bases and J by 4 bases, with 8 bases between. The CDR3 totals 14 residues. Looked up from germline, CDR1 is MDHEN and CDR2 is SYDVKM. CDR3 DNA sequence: TGTGCCAGCAGTTTAGAGGCGATTAATGAAAAACTGTTTTTT. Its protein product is CASSLEAINEKLFF.

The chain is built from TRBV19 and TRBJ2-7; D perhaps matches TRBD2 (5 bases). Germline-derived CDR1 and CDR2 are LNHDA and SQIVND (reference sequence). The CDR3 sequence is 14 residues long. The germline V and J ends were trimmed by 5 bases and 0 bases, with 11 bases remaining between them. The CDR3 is CASSPRTDSYEQYF. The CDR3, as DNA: TGTGCCAGTAGTCCCCGGACTGACTCCTACGAGCAGTACTTC. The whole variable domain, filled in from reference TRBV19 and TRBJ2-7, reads DGGITQSPKYLFRKEGQNVTLSCEQNLNHDAMYWYRQDPGQGLRLIYYSQIVNDFQKGDIAEGYSVSREKKESFPLTVTSAQKNPTAFYLCASSPRTDSYEQYFGPGTRLTVT.

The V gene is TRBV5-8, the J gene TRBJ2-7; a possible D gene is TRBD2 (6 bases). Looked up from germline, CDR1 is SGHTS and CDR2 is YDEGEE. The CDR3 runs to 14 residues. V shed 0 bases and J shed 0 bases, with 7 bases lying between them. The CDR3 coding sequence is TGTGCCAGCAGCTTGGGCGGGATCTCCTACGAGCAGTACTTC. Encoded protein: CASSLGGISYEQYF.

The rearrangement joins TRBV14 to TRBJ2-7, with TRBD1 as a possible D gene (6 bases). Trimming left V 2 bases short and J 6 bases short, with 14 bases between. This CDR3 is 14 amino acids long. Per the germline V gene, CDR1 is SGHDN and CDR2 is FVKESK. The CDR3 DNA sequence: TGTGCCAGCAGCCAACTGGGGGCGCGCGGCGAGCAGTACTTC. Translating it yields CASSQLGARGEQYF.

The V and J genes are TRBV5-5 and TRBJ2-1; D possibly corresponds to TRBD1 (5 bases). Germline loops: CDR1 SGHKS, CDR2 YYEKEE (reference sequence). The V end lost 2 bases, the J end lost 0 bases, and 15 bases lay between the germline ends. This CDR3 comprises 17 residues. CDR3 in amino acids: CASSLFRVLPSYNEQFF. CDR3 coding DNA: TGTGCCAGCAGCTTATTCAGGGTCCTCCCCTCCTACAATGAGCAGTTCTTC.

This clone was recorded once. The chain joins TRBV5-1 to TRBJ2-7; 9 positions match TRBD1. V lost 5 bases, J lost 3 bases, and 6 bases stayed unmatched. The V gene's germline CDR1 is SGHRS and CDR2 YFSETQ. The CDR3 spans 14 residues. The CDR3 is CASSTGGSFYEQYF. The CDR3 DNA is TGCGCCAGCAGTACAGGGGGCTCTTTCTACGAGCAGTACTTC.

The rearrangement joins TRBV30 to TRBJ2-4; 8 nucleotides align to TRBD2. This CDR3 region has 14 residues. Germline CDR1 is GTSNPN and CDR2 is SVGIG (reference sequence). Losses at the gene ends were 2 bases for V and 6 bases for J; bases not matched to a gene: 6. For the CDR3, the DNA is TGTGCCTGGAGTAATATAGCGGGGCGAAACATTCAGTACTTC. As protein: CAWSNIAGRNIQYF. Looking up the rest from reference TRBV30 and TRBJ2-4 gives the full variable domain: SQTIHQWPATLVQPVGSPLSLECTVEGTSNPNLYWYRQAAGRGLQLLFYSVGIGQISSEVPQNLSASRPQDRQFILSSKKLLLSDSGFYLCAWSNIAGRNIQYFGAGTRLSVL.

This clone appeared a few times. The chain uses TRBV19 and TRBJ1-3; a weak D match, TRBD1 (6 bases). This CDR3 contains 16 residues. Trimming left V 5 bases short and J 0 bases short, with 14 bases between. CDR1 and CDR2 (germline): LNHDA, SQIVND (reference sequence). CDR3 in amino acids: CASSPHDRPSGNTIYF. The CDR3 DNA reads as TGTGCCAGTAGTCCTCACGACAGGCCCTCTGGAAACACCATATATTTT.

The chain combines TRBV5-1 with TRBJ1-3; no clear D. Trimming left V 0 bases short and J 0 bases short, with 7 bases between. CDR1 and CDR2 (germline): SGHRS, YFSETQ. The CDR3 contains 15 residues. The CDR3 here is CASSLAQASGNTIYF. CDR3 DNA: TGCGCCAGCAGCTTGGCTCAAGCCTCTGGAAACACCATATATTTT.

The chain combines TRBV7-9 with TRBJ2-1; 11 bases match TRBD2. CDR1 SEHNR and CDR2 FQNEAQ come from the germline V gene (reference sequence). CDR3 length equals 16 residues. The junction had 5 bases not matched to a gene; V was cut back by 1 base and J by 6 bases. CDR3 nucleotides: TGTGCCAGCAGCTTAGTTTGGACTAGCGGGCCCAATGAGCAGTTCTTC. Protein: CASSLVWTSGPNEQFF. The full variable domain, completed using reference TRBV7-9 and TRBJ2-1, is DTGVSQNPRHKITKRGQNVTFRCDPISEHNRLYWYRQTLGQGPEFLTYFQNEAQLEKSRLLSDRFSAERPKGSFSTLEIQRTEQGDSAMYLCASSLVWTSGPNEQFFGPGTRLTVL.

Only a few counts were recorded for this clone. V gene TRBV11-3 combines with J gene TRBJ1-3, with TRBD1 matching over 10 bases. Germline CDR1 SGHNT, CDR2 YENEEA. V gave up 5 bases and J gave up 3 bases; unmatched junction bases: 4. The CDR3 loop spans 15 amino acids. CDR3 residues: CASSPTGGFGNTIYF. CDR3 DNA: TGTGCCAGCAGCCCGACAGGGGGCTTTGGAAACACCATATATTTT.

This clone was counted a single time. CDR3 DNA: TGTGCCAGCAGTTTTTCCGGGACTGATAGACAGCCCCAGCATTTT. This gives the protein CASSFSGTDRQPQHF. This chain joins TRBV11-2 and TRBJ1-5; a weak D match, TRBD1 (5 bases). In germline, CDR1 is SGHAT, CDR2 FQNNGV. The CDR3 loop spans 15 amino acids. Trimming left V 6 bases short and J 7 bases short, with 19 bases between.

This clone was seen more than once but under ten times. The CDR3 region has the DNA TGTGCCAGCTCACCGCATGCACAAAACGGGGAGCTGTTTTTT. Its translation is CASSPHAQNGELFF. V is TRBV18 and J is TRBJ2-2; D unresolved. This CDR3 spans 14 amino acids. CDR1 KGHSH and CDR2 LQKENI come from the germline V gene. V was shortened by 3 bases and J by 7 bases, with 12 bases between the two germline ends.

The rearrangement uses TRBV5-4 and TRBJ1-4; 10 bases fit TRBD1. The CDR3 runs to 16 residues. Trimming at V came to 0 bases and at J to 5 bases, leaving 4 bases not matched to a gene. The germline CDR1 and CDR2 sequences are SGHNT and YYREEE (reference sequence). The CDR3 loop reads CASSLGLGQGNEKLFF. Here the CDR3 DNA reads TGTGCCAGCAGCTTGGGATTGGGACAGGGGAATGAAAAACTGTTTTTT.

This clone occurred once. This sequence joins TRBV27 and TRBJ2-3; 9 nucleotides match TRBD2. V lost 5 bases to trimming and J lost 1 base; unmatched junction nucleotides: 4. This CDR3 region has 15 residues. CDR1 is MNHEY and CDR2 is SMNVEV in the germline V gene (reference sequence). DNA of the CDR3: TGTGCCAGCAGTACTAGACTAGCGGGCACAGATACGCAGTATTTT. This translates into CASSTRLAGTDTQYF.

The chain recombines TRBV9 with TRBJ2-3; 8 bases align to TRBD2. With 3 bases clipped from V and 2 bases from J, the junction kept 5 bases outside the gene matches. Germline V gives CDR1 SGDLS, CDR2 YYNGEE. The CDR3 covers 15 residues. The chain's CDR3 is CASSDSGRFTDTQYF. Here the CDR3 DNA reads TGTGCCAGCAGCGACAGCGGGAGATTCACAGATACGCAGTATTTT.

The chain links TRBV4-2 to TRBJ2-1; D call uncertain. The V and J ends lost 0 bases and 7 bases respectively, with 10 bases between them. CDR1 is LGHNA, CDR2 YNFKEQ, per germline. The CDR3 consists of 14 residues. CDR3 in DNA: TGTGCCAGCAGCCAAGAACTACTGAGGAATGAGCAGTTCTTC. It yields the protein CASSQELLRNEQFF.

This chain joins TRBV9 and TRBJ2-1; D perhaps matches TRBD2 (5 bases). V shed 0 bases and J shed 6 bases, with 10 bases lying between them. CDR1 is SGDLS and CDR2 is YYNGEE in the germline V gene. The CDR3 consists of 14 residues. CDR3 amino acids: CASSVVSGGNEQFF. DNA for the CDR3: TGTGCCAGCAGCGTAGTCTCAGGAGGCAATGAGCAGTTCTTC.

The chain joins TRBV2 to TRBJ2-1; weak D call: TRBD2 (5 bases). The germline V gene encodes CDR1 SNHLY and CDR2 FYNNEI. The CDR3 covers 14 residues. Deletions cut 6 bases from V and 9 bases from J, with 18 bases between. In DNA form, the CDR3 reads TGTGCCAGCAGGGAGAGGGAGAGACCCATTGAGCAGTTCTTC. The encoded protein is CASRERERPIEQFF.

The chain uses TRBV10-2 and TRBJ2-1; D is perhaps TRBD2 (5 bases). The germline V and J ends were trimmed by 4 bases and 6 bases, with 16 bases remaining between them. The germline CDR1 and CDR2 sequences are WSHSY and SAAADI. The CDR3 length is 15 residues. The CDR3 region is CASSGAEGFSNEQFF. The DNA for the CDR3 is TGCGCCAGCAGTGGAGCGGAAGGGTTCTCCAATGAGCAGTTCTTC.

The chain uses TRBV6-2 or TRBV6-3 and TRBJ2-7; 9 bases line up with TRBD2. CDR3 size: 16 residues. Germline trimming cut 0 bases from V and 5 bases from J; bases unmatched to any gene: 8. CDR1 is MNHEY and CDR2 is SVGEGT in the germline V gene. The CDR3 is CASSYSTLAGIDEQYF. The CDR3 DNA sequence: TGTGCCAGCAGTTACTCGACGCTAGCGGGAATCGACGAGCAGTACTTC.

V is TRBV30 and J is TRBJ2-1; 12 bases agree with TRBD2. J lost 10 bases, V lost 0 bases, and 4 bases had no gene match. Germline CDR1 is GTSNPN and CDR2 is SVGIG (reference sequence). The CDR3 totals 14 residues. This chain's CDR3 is CAWSVLAGGREQFF. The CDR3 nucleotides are TGTGCCTGGAGTGTCCTAGCGGGAGGGCGGGAGCAGTTCTTC.

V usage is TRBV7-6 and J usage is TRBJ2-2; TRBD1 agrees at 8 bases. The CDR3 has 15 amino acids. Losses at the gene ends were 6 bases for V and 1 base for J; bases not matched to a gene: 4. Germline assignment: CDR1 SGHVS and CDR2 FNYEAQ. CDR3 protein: CASRAGTGNTGELFF. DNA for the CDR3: TGTGCCAGCAGAGCCGGGACAGGGAACACCGGGGAGCTGTTTTTT.

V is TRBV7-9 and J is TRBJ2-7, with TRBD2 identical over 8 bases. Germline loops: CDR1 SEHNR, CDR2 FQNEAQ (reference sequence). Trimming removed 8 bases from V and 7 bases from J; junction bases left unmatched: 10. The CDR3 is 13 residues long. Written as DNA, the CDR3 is TGTGCCAGCTTCCTCGGGGCGGGAGGTGAGCAGTACTTC. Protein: CASFLGAGGEQYF.

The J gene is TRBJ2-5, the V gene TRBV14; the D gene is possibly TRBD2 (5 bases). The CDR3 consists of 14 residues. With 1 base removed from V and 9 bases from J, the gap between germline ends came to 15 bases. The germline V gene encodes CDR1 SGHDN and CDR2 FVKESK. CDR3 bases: TGTGCCAGCAGCCAAGTTGGGTACTTGCGGGCCCAGTACTTC. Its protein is CASSQVGYLRAQYF. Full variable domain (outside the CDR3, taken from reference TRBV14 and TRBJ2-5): EAGVTQFPSHSVIEKGQTVTLRCDPISGHDNLYWYRRVMGKEIKFLLHFVKESKQDESGMPNNRFLAERTGGTYSTLKVQPAELEDSGVYFCASSQVGYLRAQYFGPGTRLLVL.

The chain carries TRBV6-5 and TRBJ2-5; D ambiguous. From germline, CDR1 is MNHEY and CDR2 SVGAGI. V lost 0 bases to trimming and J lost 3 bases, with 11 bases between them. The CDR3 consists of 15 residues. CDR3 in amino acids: CASSYSLVGEETQYF. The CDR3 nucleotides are TGTGCCAGCAGTTACTCGTTAGTGGGCGAAGAGACCCAGTACTTC.

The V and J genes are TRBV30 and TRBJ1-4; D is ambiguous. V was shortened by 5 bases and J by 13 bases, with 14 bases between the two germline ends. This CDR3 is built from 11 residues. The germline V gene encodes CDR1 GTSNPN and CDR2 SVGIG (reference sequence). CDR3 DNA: TGTGCCTGGGGCCTGGATCGGGGACTGTTTTTT. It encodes CAWGLDRGLFF.

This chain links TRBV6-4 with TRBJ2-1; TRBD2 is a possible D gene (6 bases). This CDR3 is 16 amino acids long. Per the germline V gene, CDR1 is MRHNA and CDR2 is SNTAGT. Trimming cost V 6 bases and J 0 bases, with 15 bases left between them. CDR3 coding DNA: TGTGCCAGCAGCCCTAGCGCAGAGAACTCCTACAATGAGCAGTTCTTC. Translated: CASSPSAENSYNEQFF.

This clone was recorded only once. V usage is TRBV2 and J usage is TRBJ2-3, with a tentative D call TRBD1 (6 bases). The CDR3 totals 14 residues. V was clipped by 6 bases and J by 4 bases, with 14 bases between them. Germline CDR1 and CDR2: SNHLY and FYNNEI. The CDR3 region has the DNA TGTGCCAGCAGCGCCCTTGAGGGGGCAGATACGCAGTATTTT. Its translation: CASSALEGADTQYF.